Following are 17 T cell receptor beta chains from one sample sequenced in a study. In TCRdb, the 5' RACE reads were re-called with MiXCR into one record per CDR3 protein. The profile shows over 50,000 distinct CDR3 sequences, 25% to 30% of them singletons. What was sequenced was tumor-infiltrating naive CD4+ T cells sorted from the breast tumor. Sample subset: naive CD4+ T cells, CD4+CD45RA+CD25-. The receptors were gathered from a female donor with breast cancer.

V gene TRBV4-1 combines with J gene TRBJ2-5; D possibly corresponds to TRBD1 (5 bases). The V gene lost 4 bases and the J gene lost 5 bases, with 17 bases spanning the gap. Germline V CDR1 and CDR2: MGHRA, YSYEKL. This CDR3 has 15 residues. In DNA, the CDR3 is TGCGCCAGCAGCCTTGGAGTAGTGCGACAGGAGACCCAGTACTTC. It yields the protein CASSLGVVRQETQYF.

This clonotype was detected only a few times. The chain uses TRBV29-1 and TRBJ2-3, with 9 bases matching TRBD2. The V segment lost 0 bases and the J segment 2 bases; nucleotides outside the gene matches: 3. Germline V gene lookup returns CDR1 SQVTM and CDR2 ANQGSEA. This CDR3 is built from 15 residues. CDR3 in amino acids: CSVEDLAGVTDTQYF. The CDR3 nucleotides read TGCAGCGTTGAAGATTTAGCGGGAGTCACAGATACGCAGTATTTT.

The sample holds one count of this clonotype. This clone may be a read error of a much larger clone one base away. CDR3 sequence reads: CVSSPAEGGTQYF. The CDR3 region has the DNA TGTGTCAGCAGCCCCGCGGAGGGAGGGACGCAGTATTTT. The chain couples TRBV7-2 to TRBJ2-3, with 7 nucleotides matching TRBD2. CDR1 is SGHTA, CDR2 FQGNSA, per germline. The CDR3 contains 13 residues.

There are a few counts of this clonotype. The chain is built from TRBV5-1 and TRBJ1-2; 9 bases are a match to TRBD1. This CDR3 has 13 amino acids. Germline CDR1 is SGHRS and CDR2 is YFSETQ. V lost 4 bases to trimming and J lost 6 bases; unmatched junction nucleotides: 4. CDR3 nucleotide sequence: TGCGCCAGCAGCGTACAGGGGGCCGATGGCTACACCTTC. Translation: CASSVQGADGYTF.

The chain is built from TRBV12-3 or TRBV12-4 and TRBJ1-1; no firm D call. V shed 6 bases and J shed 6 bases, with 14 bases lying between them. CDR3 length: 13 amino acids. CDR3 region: CASSRTENAEAFF. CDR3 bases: TGTGCCAGCAGCAGAACGGAGAATGCTGAAGCTTTCTTT.

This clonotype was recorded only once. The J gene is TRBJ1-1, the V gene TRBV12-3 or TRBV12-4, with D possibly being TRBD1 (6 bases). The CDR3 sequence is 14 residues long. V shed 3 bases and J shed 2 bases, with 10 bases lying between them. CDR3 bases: TGTGCCAGCAGTTTCCAGGGGCCTAACACTGAAGCTTTCTTT. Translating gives CASSFQGPNTEAFF.

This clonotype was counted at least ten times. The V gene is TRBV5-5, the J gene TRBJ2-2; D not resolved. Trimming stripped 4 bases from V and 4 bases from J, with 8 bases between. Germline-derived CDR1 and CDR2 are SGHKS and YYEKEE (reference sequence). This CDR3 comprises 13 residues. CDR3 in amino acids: CASSSGVTGELFF. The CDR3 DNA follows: TGTGCCAGCAGCAGTGGGGTCACCGGGGAGCTGTTTTTT.

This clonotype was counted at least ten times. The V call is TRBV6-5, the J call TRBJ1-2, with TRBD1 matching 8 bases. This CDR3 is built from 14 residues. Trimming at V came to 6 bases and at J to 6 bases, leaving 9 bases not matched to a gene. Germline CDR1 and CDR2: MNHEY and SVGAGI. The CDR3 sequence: CASSRSGQAHGYTF. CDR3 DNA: TGTGCCAGCAGCCGATCGGGACAGGCCCATGGCTACACCTTC.

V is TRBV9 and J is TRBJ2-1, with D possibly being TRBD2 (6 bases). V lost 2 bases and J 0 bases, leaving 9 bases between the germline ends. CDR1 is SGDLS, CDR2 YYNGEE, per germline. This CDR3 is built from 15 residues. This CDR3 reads CASSVSGPSYNEQFF. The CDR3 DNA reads TGTGCCAGCAGCGTTAGCGGACCCTCCTACAATGAGCAGTTCTTC.

The CDR3 loop is CSASPPTASIADTQYF. The DNA of the CDR3 is TGCAGTGCTTCTCCTCCCACAGCGTCTATTGCAGATACGCAGTATTTT. The J gene is TRBJ2-3, the V gene TRBV20-1, with D unclear. Trimming left V 5 bases short and J 4 bases short, with 22 bases between. CDR1 and CDR2 from the germline V gene are DFQATT and SNEGSKA (reference sequence). This CDR3 comprises 16 residues.

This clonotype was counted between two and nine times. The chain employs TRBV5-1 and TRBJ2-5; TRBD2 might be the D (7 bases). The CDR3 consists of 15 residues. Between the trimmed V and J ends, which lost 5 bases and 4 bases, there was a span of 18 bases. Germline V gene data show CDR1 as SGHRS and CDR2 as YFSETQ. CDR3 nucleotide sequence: TGCGCCAGCAGGGTCCCGGGGGGCGTCGGAGAGACCCAGTACTTC. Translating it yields CASRVPGGVGETQYF.

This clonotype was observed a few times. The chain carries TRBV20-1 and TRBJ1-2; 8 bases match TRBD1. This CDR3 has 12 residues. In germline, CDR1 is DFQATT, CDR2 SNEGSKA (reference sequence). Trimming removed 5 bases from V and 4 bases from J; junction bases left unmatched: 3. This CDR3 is CSADRGGYGYTF. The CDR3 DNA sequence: TGCAGTGCTGACAGGGGCGGCTATGGCTACACCTTC.

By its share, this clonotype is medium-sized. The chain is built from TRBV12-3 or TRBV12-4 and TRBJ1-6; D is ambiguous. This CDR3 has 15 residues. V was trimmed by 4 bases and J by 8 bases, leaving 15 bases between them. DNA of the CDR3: TGTGCCAGCAGTTATTTTGCAAACCCGGATTCACCCCTCCACTTT. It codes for CASSYFANPDSPLHF.

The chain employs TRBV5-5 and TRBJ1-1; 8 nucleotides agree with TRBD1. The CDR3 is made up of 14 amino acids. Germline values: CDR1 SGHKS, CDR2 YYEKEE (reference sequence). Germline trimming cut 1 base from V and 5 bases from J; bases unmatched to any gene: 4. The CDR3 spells CASSLIRGLTEAFF. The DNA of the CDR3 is TGTGCCAGCAGCTTGATCAGGGGGCTGACTGAAGCTTTCTTT.

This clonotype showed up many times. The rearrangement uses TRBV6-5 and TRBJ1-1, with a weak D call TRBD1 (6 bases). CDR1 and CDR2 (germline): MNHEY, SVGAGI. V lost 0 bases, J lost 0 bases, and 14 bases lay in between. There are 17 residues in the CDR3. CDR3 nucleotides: TGTGCCAGCAGTTACTCGCGACAGGTGGTCGTGAACACTGAAGCTTTCTTT. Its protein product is CASSYSRQVVVNTEAFF.

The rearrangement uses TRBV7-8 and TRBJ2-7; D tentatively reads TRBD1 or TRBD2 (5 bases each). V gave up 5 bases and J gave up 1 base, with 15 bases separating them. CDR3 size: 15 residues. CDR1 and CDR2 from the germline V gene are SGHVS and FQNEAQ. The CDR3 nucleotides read TGTGCCAGCAGCCCCGGGACCACGGAATCCTACGAGCAGTACTTC. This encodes CASSPGTTESYEQYF.

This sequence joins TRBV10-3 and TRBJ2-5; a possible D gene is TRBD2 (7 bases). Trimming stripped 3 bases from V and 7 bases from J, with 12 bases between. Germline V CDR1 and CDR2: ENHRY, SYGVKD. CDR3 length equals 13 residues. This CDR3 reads CAISDEGGGTQYF. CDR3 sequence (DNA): TGTGCCATCAGTGACGAGGGAGGGGGGACCCAGTACTTC.